Below are 3 T cell receptor beta chains sequenced from a single sample in a study of blood T cell repertoires in COVID-19. The repertoire was sequenced with immunoSEQ multiplex PCR; TCRdb's copy has only in-frame clones and lacks some. Here the sample spans roughly 200,000 clones, roughly 80% being singletons. Sequences were obtained from peripheral blood. The receptors derive from a woman of 80 years or more with COVID-19, enrolled during active disease.

This chain connects TRBV3-1 (or the pseudogene TRBV3-2) to TRBJ2-3; 8 bases align to TRBD2. This CDR3 region has 14 residues. The ends lost 4 bases at V and 2 bases at J; junction bases unmatched: 2. Germline V gene lookup returns CDR1 LGHDT and CDR2 YNNKEL (reference sequence). The CDR3 protein is CASSLAGSTDTQYF. In DNA, the CDR3 is TGTGCCAGCAGCCTAGCGGGATCCACAGATACGCAGTATTTT.

The V and J genes are TRBV23-1 and TRBJ2-7; D is uncertain. TRBV23-1 qualifies as an ORF whose function is uncertain. The CDR3 extends over 14 amino acids. The V end was cut by 11 bases, the J end by 3 bases, with 20 bases between. DNA of the CDR3: TGCGCCGGCCCCCAGGCACCTCGGAACTACGAGCAGTACTTC. Translating it yields CAGPQAPRNYEQYF.

The chain recombines TRBV11-2 with TRBJ1-1; D remains ambiguous. Germline V CDR1 and CDR2: SGHAT, FQNNGV. Between the trimmed V and J ends, which lost 2 bases and 6 bases, there was a span of 13 bases. This CDR3 has 14 amino acids. CDR3 sequence: CASSLLGQVAEAFF. The CDR3 bases are TGTGCCAGCAGCTTACTTGGGCAAGTAGCTGAAGCTTTCTTT.